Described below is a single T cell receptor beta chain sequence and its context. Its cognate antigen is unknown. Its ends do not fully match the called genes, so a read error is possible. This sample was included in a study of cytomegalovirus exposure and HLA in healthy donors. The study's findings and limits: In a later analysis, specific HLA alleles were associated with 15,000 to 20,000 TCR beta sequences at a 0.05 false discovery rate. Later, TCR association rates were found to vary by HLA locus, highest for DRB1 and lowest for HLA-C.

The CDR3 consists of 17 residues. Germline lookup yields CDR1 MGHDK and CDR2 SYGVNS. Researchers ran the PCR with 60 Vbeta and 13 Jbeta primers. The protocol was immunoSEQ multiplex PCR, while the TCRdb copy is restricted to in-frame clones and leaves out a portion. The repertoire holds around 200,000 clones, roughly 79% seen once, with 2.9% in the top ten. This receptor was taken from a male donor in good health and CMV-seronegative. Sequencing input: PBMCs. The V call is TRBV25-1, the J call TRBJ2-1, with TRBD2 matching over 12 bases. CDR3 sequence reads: CASSEPSGRASDNEQFF. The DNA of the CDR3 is TGTGCCAGCAGTGAACCTAGCGGGAGGGCCTCCGACAATGAGCAGTTCTTC.